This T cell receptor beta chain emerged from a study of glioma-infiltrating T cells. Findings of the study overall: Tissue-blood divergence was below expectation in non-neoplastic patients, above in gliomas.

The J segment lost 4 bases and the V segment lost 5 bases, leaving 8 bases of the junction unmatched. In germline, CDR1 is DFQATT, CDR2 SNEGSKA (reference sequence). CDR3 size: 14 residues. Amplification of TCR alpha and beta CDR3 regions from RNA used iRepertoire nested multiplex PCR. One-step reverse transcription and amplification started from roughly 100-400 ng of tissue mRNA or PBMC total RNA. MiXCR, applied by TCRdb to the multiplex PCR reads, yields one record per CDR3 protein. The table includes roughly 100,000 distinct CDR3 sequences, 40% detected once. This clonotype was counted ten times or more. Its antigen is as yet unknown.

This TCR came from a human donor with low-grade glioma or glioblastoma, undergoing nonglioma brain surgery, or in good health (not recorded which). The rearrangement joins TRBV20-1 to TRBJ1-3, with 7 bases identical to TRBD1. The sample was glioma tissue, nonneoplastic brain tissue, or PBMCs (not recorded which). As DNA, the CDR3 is TGCAGTGCTCCCAAAACAGGGGTCGGAAACACCATATATTTT. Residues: CSAPKTGVGNTIYF.